The 30 T cell receptor beta chains given below trace back to one sample, sequenced in a study of spatial heterogeneity in lung cancer. Time point described: sample taken at primary tumor resection. From tumor, nontumor lung or frozen PBMC, whole RNA was taken unsorted for sequencing. TCRdb re-derived calls from the 5' RACE reads in MiXCR, one entry per CDR3 protein. Of more than 9,000 distinct CDR3 sequences in the sample, around 9.4% were seen once. The sequenced sample was PBMCs, obtained at surgery. The receptors stem from a male donor with early-stage non-small cell lung cancer.

The chain links TRBV29-1 to TRBJ1-1; D uncertain. V was cut by 0 bases and J by 10 bases, with 9 bases left in between. This CDR3 has 11 amino acids. Germline V gives CDR1 SQVTM, CDR2 ANQGSEA. CDR3 sequence reads: CSVEDSSAAFF. CDR3 DNA: TGCAGCGTTGAAGATAGCTCGGCAGCTTTCTTT.

In its sample, this clonotype ranks as medium-sized (0.01 to 0.1%). V and J are TRBV20-1 and TRBJ1-1; D gene unclear. In germline, CDR1 is DFQATT, CDR2 SNEGSKA (reference sequence). The CDR3 is 13 residues long. V was shortened by 1 base and J by 6 bases, with 12 bases between the two germline ends. In nucleotides, the CDR3 is TGCAGTGCTAGAGCCAGCCGATTTGCTGAAGCTTTCTTT. Its protein product is CSARASRFAEAFF.

The table lists this clonotype with many counts. The V call is TRBV7-9, the J call TRBJ1-3; D unresolved. V lost 1 base and J 2 bases, leaving 9 bases between the germline ends. The V gene's germline CDR1 is SEHNR and CDR2 FQNEAQ (reference sequence). The CDR3 has 15 amino acids. CDR3 region: CASSLVRIPGNTIYF. DNA of the CDR3: TGTGCCAGCAGCTTAGTCCGTATCCCTGGAAACACCATATATTTT. Complete variable domain (other parts from reference TRBV7-9 and TRBJ1-3): DTGVSQNPRHKITKRGQNVTFRCDPISEHNRLYWYRQTLGQGPEFLTYFQNEAQLEKSRLLSDRFSAERPKGSFSTLEIQRTEQGDSAMYLCASSLVRIPGNTIYFGEGSWLTVV.

This clonotype was detected ten times or more. The V call is TRBV5-1, the J call TRBJ2-1; D is perhaps TRBD1 or TRBD2 (5 bases each). CDR1 and CDR2 (germline): SGHRS, YFSETQ. There are 17 residues in the CDR3. Trimming left V 1 base short and J 9 bases short, with 23 bases between. The CDR3 here is CASSLWDGGVGYREQFF. CDR3 nucleotides: TGCGCCAGCAGCTTGTGGGATGGGGGAGTCGGATACCGTGAGCAGTTCTTC. Variable domain in full (rest from reference TRBV5-1 and TRBJ2-1): KAGVTQTPRYLIKTRGQQVTLSCSPISGHRSVSWYQQTPGQGLQFLFEYFSETQRNKGNFPGRFSGRQFSNSRSEMNVSTLELGDSALYLCASSLWDGGVGYREQFFGPGTRLTVL.

This clonotype was observed at least ten times. Written as DNA, the CDR3 is TGTGCCTGGAGTGTACGGCGCTCTGGGGCCAACGTCCTGACTTTC. Protein: CAWSVRRSGANVLTF. The chain carries TRBV30 and TRBJ2-6, with D unresolved. Per germline, CDR1 GTSNPN and CDR2 SVGIG (reference sequence). V was trimmed by 0 bases and J by 0 bases, leaving 6 bases between them. The CDR3 contains 15 residues.

In its sample, this clonotype is medium-sized. This chain uses TRBV29-1 with TRBJ2-5; no reliable D call. V lost 4 bases and J lost 10, with 16 bases in between. CDR3 length: 12 residues. Germline-derived CDR1 and CDR2 are SQVTM and ANQGSEA. CDR3 DNA: TGCAGCGTTGCGGAAGGTTTTCAGGTCCAGTACTTC. It codes for CSVAEGFQVQYF.

This clonotype was seen ten or more times. The chain employs TRBV18 and TRBJ2-5; D unclear. Germline V gives CDR1 KGHSH, CDR2 LQKENI. The V end was cut by 6 bases, the J end by 1 base, with 12 bases between. The CDR3 consists of 14 residues. The CDR3 here is CASSRRLFQETQYF. Here the CDR3 DNA reads TGTGCCAGCTCGCGGAGACTGTTCCAAGAGACCCAGTACTTC.

This clonotype has more than one count but fewer than ten. The V call is TRBV9, the J call TRBJ2-1; 7 positions agree with TRBD1. CDR1 SGDLS and CDR2 YYNGEE come from the germline V gene. CDR3 length: 14 residues. Trimming removed 0 bases from V and 10 bases from J; junction bases left unmatched: 7. The CDR3 protein is CASSVAYRGIEQFF. Written as DNA, the CDR3 is TGTGCCAGCAGCGTAGCGTACAGGGGCATCGAGCAGTTCTTC.

By frequency in the sample, this clonotype is medium-sized. The V call is TRBV4-3, the J call TRBJ1-1; D unclear. V was cut by 1 base and J by 0 bases, with 6 bases left in between. CDR1 is LGHNA, CDR2 YSLEER, per germline. The CDR3 contains 14 residues. The DNA of the CDR3 is TGCGCCAGCAGCCAAGCAGCCATGAACACTGAAGCTTTCTTT. Its translation: CASSQAAMNTEAFF.

This clonotype was seen more than once but under ten times. V usage is TRBV20-1 and J usage is TRBJ2-3; D perhaps matches TRBD2 (6 bases). V was cut by 5 bases and J by 0 bases, with 15 bases left in between. Germline lookup yields CDR1 DFQATT and CDR2 SNEGSKA (reference sequence). This CDR3 comprises 15 residues. The CDR3 protein is CSARSGAPSTDTQYF. CDR3 bases: TGCAGTGCTCGGTCGGGAGCCCCTAGCACAGATACGCAGTATTTT.

This clonotype was seen many times. This chain uses TRBV5-1 with TRBJ2-1; D remains ambiguous. Trimming took off 2 bases at V and 8 bases at J, with 17 bases between the two ends. Germline CDR1 is SGHRS and CDR2 is YFSETQ. CDR3 length: 15 amino acids. CDR3 sequence reads: CASSFPVAGGDEQFF. CDR3 coding DNA: TGCGCCAGCAGCTTCCCGGTGGCAGGTGGCGATGAGCAGTTCTTC.

The chain combines TRBV29-1 with TRBJ2-1, with TRBD2 identical over 7 bases. This CDR3 region has 14 residues. Germline CDR1 and CDR2: SQVTM and ANQGSEA. The V and J ends lost 6 bases and 5 bases, in that order; junction bases with no gene match: 10. The DNA of the CDR3 is TGCAGCGTGCAGAAAGGGACTACCGACAATGAGCAGTTCTTC. This codes for CSVQKGTTDNEQFF.

This clonotype is medium-sized (0.01 to 0.1%) within its sample. The chain couples TRBV9 to TRBJ1-4, with a possible D match to TRBD1 (6 bases). CDR1 is SGDLS, CDR2 YYNGEE, per germline. The V end lost 0 bases, the J end lost 10 bases, and 10 bases lay between the germline ends. CDR3 length: 13 amino acids. The CDR3 DNA follows: TGTGCCAGCAGCGTAGAGGGGGATGGAAAACTGTTTTTT. This encodes CASSVEGDGKLFF.

The chain couples TRBV30 to TRBJ2-1, with D tentatively TRBD2 (6 bases). Germline CDR1 is GTSNPN and CDR2 is SVGIG (reference sequence). The CDR3 loop spans 13 amino acids. V was clipped by 2 bases and J by 7 bases, with 12 bases between them. The CDR3 DNA is TGTGCCTGGAGTCCTACGGGGGAGAATGAGCAGTTCTTC. This encodes CAWSPTGENEQFF.

This clonotype was seen repeatedly, ten times or more. V is TRBV5-1 and J is TRBJ2-1, with a possible D match to TRBD1 (6 bases). The CDR3 extends over 14 amino acids. Trimming left V 3 bases short and J 7 bases short, with 14 bases between. Germline lookup yields CDR1 SGHRS and CDR2 YFSETQ. CDR3 coding DNA: TGCGCCAGCAGCTGGGGGCCTGGGAAGAATGAGCAGTTCTTC. Translating it yields CASSWGPGKNEQFF.

This clonotype is medium-sized in the sample. The genes are TRBV9 and TRBJ2-2; maybe TRBD1 (6 bases). CDR1 SGDLS and CDR2 YYNGEE come from the germline V gene. The length of the CDR3 is 13 residues. Trimming removed 4 bases from V and 5 bases from J, with 9 bases in between. CDR3 DNA: TGTGCCAGCAGCTTACAGGGAACCGGGGAGCTGTTTTTT. Translated, it gives CASSLQGTGELFF.

This clonotype qualifies as medium-sized. The genes are TRBV7-9 and TRBJ2-7; D is unresolved. The CDR3 consists of 11 residues. From germline, CDR1 is SEHNR and CDR2 FQNEAQ (reference sequence). V lost 3 bases to trimming and J lost 0 bases, with 0 bases between them. The CDR3 bases are TGTGCCAGCAGCTTCTCCTACGAGCAGTACTTC. It encodes CASSFSYEQYF.

At least ten counts were recorded for this clonotype. The gene calls are TRBV28 and TRBJ1-1; D not resolved. CDR3 length equals 11 residues. The V gene's germline CDR1 is MDHEN and CDR2 SYDVKM. Trimming removed 6 bases from V and 8 bases from J, with 10 bases in between. The CDR3 nucleotides are TGTGCCAGCAGCCCTTTTAAGGAAGCTTTCTTT. Residues: CASSPFKEAFF.

This clonotype was seen at least ten times. The chain carries TRBV18 and TRBJ1-2; maybe TRBD1 (5 bases). The V gene lost 4 bases and the J gene lost 2 bases, with 11 bases spanning the gap. Germline V gene data show CDR1 as KGHSH and CDR2 as LQKENI. This CDR3 has 14 residues. CDR3 loop: CASSLQGLNYGYTF. CDR3 in DNA: TGTGCCAGCTCACTTCAGGGATTAAACTATGGCTACACCTTC. The full variable domain, its missing parts supplied by reference TRBV18 and TRBJ1-2, is NAGVMQNPRHLVRRRGQEARLRCSPMKGHSHVYWYRQLPEEGLKFMVYLQKENIIDESGMPKERFSAEFPKEGPSILRIQQVVRGDSAAYFCASSLQGLNYGYTFGSGTRLTVV.

CDR3 loop: CASSLERNTDTQYF. CDR3 coding DNA: TGCGCCAGCAGCCTCGAGCGGAACACAGATACGCAGTATTTT. The chain is built from TRBV4-3 and TRBJ2-3; D may be TRBD2 (5 bases). CDR3 length: 14 amino acids. Germline values: CDR1 LGHNA, CDR2 YSLEER. Trimming removed 4 bases from V and 2 bases from J, with 10 bases in between.

This clonotype was counted ten times or more. This chain uses TRBV19 with TRBJ2-3; the D is unclear. V dropped 9 bases and J dropped 0 bases, with 10 bases sitting between them. Looked up from germline, CDR1 is LNHDA and CDR2 is SQIVND (reference sequence). This CDR3 is built from 13 residues. CDR3 residues: CASGRKSTDTQYF. The CDR3 nucleotides are TGTGCCAGCGGACGGAAAAGCACAGATACGCAGTATTTT.

This clonotype was counted many times. V usage is TRBV7-2 and J usage is TRBJ2-1; D is undetermined. CDR1 is SGHTA and CDR2 is FQGNSA in the germline V gene. The CDR3 contains 11 residues. V was trimmed by 5 bases and J by 8 bases, leaving 7 bases between them. CDR3 loop: CASSPAYEQFF. In DNA form, the CDR3 reads TGTGCCAGCAGCCCCGCGTATGAGCAGTTCTTC. The full variable domain, completed using reference TRBV7-2 and TRBJ2-1, is GAGVSQSPSNKVTEKGKDVELRCDPISGHTALYWYRQSLGQGLEFLIYFQGNSAPDKSGLPSDRFSAERTGGSVSTLTIQRTQQEDSAVYLCASSPAYEQFFGPGTRLTVL.

The CDR3 DNA is TGTGCCAGCAGCTCCCGGGTCTCTTTCTCTGGGGCCAACGTCCTGACTTTC. Its translation: CASSSRVSFSGANVLTF. The chain recombines TRBV11-3 with TRBJ2-6; D remains ambiguous. The length of the CDR3 is 17 residues. The V end lost 4 bases, the J end lost 0 bases, and 13 bases lay between the germline ends. Germline CDR1 SGHNT, CDR2 YENEEA.

This clonotype has a handful of counts. This chain joins TRBV27 and TRBJ2-3; the match to TRBD2 covers 7 bases. Germline loops: CDR1 MNHEY, CDR2 SMNVEV (reference sequence). After removal of 5 bases from V and 6 bases from J, the junction contained 14 bases not matched to a gene. The CDR3 runs to 16 residues. The CDR3 is CASSGREGRKVDTQYF. CDR3 nucleotides: TGTGCCAGCAGTGGGAGGGAGGGGCGGAAGGTTGATACGCAGTATTTT.

In this sample, this clonotype turned up a few times. DNA of the CDR3: TGTGCCAGCAGCTTGGCCGGCAGGTCAGATACGCAGTATTTT. It translates to CASSLAGRSDTQYF. V gene TRBV7-8 combines with J gene TRBJ2-3; D is undetermined. Trimming stripped 3 bases from V and 4 bases from J, with 11 bases between. CDR3 size: 14 residues. Germline loops: CDR1 SGHVS, CDR2 FQNEAQ. The complete variable domain, with remaining parts taken from reference TRBV7-8 and TRBJ2-3, reads GAGVSQSPRYKVAKRGQDVALRCDPISGHVSLFWYQQALGQGPEFLTYFQNEAQLDKSGLPSDRFFAERPEGSVSTLKIQRTQQEDSAVYLCASSLAGRSDTQYFGPGTRLTVL.

This clonotype was detected ten times or more. The J gene is TRBJ2-7, the V gene TRBV2; TRBD2 might be the D (6 bases). V dropped 11 bases and J dropped 6 bases, with 14 bases sitting between them. CDR1 is SNHLY and CDR2 is FYNNEI in the germline V gene. This CDR3 is 11 amino acids long. The CDR3 region has the DNA TGTGCCGCAACCCTGGGGGGCGAGCAGTACTTC. Its translation: CAATLGGEQYF.

Here the CDR3 DNA reads TGTGCCAGCAGGCCGGGGAGCTCTGGGGCCAACGTCCTGACTTTC. It yields the protein CASRPGSSGANVLTF. V gene TRBV6-5 combines with J gene TRBJ2-6, with a possible D match to TRBD2 (5 bases). The CDR3 is made up of 15 amino acids. Trimming pared 6 bases from V and 0 bases from J, leaving 9 bases between. The germline gives CDR1 MNHEY, CDR2 SVGAGI.

The J gene is TRBJ2-3, the V gene TRBV6-5; the match to TRBD1 covers 9 bases. Germline CDR1 and CDR2: MNHEY and SVGAGI. The CDR3 contains 17 residues. J gave up 3 bases and V 0 bases, and 7 bases lay outside the gene matches. This chain's CDR3 is CASSYSWDRDETDTQYF. The CDR3 coding sequence is TGTGCCAGCAGTTACTCCTGGGACAGGGACGAAACAGATACGCAGTATTTT.

This clonotype was found a few times. The chain recombines TRBV29-1 with TRBJ2-6; maybe TRBD2 (6 bases). There are 17 residues in the CDR3. From germline, CDR1 is SQVTM and CDR2 ANQGSEA. The ends were cut back, 5 bases at V and 1 base at J, with 18 bases in the middle. Here the CDR3 reads CSVSSRGPKSGANVLTF. The CDR3 DNA sequence: TGCAGCGTTTCATCGCGGGGCCCTAAATCTGGGGCCAACGTCCTGACTTTC.

At least ten counts were recorded for this clonotype. V is TRBV7-9 and J is TRBJ2-3; 7 bases map to TRBD1. The trim removed 3 bases at V and 2 bases at J, leaving 5 bases unmatched. CDR1 and CDR2 from the germline V gene are SEHNR and FQNEAQ (reference sequence). The CDR3 consists of 15 residues. The CDR3, as DNA: TGTGCCAGCAGCTTCGACAGGGTAGCCACAGATACGCAGTATTTT. This codes for CASSFDRVATDTQYF.